Below are 27 T cell receptor beta chains sequenced from a single sample in a study of breast tumors, draining lymph nodes, adjacent tissues. In TCRdb, the multiplex PCR reads were re-called with MiXCR into one record per CDR3 protein. The sample has 150,000 to 200,000 distinct CDR3 sequences, 30% to 40% seen once; the top ten hold over 3.5%. Breast cancer patients provided tissue from their axillary draining lymph nodes. The specimen was axillary lymph node tissue. The receptor set was obtained from a female donor with breast cancer. Some clones in this sample may be carry-over from other donors' samples.

In its sample, this clonotype was seen many times. The J gene is TRBJ2-3, the V gene TRBV3-1, with D perhaps assigned TRBD1 or TRBD2 (5 bases each). V was cut by 1 base and J by 4 bases, with 15 bases left in between. This CDR3 has 16 residues. Germline lookup yields CDR1 LGHDT and CDR2 YNNKEL (reference sequence). CDR3 sequence reads: CASSQGLGEGPDTQYF. CDR3 in DNA: TGTGCCAGCAGCCAAGGCCTGGGGGAAGGTCCAGATACGCAGTATTTT.

With regard to this clonotype: This may arise from a read error, as a much more abundant clone is one base away. The chain combines TRBV3-2 with TRBJ1-2; the D segment call TRBD1 is taken from the table without a DNA check. TRBV3-2 is a pseudogene segment. The CDR3 runs to 17 residues. Written as DNA, the CDR3 is TGTGCCAGCAGCCAAGATTGTAACGAAGGACAGGTCTGTGGCTACACCTTC. Protein sequence: CASSQDCNEGQVCGYTF.

As concerns this clonotype: At one of its ends the junction is not consistent with the germline gene, which may arise from a read error. J is TRBJ2-5 and V is TRBV5-8; possible D gene TRBD2, 6 bases. The germline V gene has CDR1 SGHTS and CDR2 YDEGEE. The CDR3 is 15 amino acids. CDR3 nucleotide sequence: TGTGCCAGCAGCTTGTTTGTGGCAGACCGGGAGACCCGGTACTTC. Protein sequence: CASSLFVADRETRYF.

This clonotype was seen many times. The chain couples TRBV4-1 to TRBJ1-3; tentatively, D is TRBD1 (6 bases). The CDR3 loop spans 15 amino acids. The germline gives CDR1 MGHRA, CDR2 YSYEKL. Trimming took off 5 bases at V and 8 bases at J, with 19 bases between the two ends. CDR3 bases: TGCGCCAGCAGCTGGGGAGGGGGTTCGGGATACACCATATATTTT. Amino acid sequence: CASSWGGGSGYTIYF.

The V gene is TRBV7-9, the J gene TRBJ2-3; tentative D call: TRBD1 (5 bases). CDR1 is SEHNR, CDR2 FQNEAQ, per germline (reference sequence). This CDR3 has 15 amino acids. The germline V and J ends were trimmed by 5 bases and 11 bases, with 23 bases remaining between them. The CDR3 here is CASSPKGQTHNEQYF. CDR3 bases: TGTGCCAGCAGCCCCAAGGGGCAGACGCACAATGAGCAGTATTTT.

Note on this clonotype: The junction differs from germline at one of its ends, possibly a read error. The rearrangement uses TRBV14 and TRBJ2-7, with D perhaps matching TRBD1 (6 bases). The germline V gene has CDR1 SGHDN and CDR2 FVKESK. The CDR3 is 13 residues long. The CDR3 DNA follows: TGTGCCAGCAGCCTAAACAGGGTTGGCGAGCAGGACTTC. Translated, it gives CASSLNRVGEQDF.

This clonotype was counted at least ten times. This may be a read error: a much more frequent sequence differs by one nucleotide. The chain is built from TRBV11-2 and TRBJ2-7; TRBD1 might be the D (6 bases). Trimming shortened V by 0 bases and J by 2 bases, and 14 bases separated the two germline ends. This CDR3 comprises 16 residues. Germline V gives CDR1 SGHAT, CDR2 FQNNGV. For the CDR3, the DNA is TGTGCCAGCAGCTTAGATTCAGGGGCATTCGCCTACGAGCAGTACTTC. Residues: CASSLDSGAFAYEQYF.

This clonotype has ten or more counts. This rearrangement joins TRBV14 to TRBJ2-7, with unresolved D. Between the trimmed V and J ends, which lost 2 bases and 4 bases, there was a span of 6 bases. CDR3 length: 12 amino acids. Germline V gene data show CDR1 as SGHDN and CDR2 as FVKESK. The CDR3 bases are TGTGCCAGCAGCCAAATCCCTTACGAGCAGTACTTC. The encoded protein is CASSQIPYEQYF.

This clonotype has a handful of counts. The V call is TRBV10-2, the J call TRBJ1-1, with D maybe TRBD1 (5 bases). This CDR3 comprises 15 residues. Germline V gene lookup returns CDR1 WSHSY and CDR2 SAAADI. Trimming stripped 6 bases from V and 0 bases from J, with 14 bases between. CDR3 protein: CASSDKGQMNTEAFF. The DNA for the CDR3 is TGCGCCAGCAGCGATAAGGGGCAGATGAACACTGAAGCTTTCTTT.

In this sample, this clonotype turned up many times. V usage is TRBV7-9 and J usage is TRBJ2-3; 11 nucleotides agree with TRBD2. The CDR3 spans 15 residues. Trimming took 5 bases from V and 7 from J; bases not matched to a gene: 8. Germline values: CDR1 SEHNR, CDR2 FQNEAQ (reference sequence). CDR3 in amino acids: CASSILAGGRYTQYF. The CDR3 nucleotides read TGTGCCAGCAGCATCCTAGCGGGGGGAAGGTATACGCAGTATTTT.

This clonotype has a count of ten or more. This sequence joins TRBV10-3 and TRBJ2-3, with TRBD2 as a possible D gene (6 bases). Germline CDR1 is ENHRY and CDR2 is SYGVKD. The CDR3 runs to 13 residues. This chain's CDR3 is CATGTEGADTQYF. CDR3 nucleotides: TGTGCTACCGGGACGGAGGGCGCAGATACGCAGTATTTT.

This clonotype was seen repeatedly, ten times or more. The rearrangement uses TRBV28 and TRBJ2-7, with TRBD2 matching over 10 bases. The V gene's germline CDR1 is MDHEN and CDR2 SYDVKM. The CDR3 is made up of 16 amino acids. V dropped 2 bases and J dropped 3; count of bases not matched to a gene: 7. DNA of the CDR3: TGTGCCAGCAGTTTAGAACTAGCGGGGAGTGACTACGAGCAGTACTTC. Its translation is CASSLELAGSDYEQYF.

This clonotype occurred many times. The chain couples TRBV29-1 to TRBJ1-1; 10 bases are a match to TRBD1. V lost 5 bases to trimming and J lost 4 bases; unmatched junction nucleotides: 7. In germline, CDR1 is SQVTM, CDR2 ANQGSEA. The CDR3 runs to 14 residues. The CDR3 nucleotides are TGCAGCGTTAAGGGACAGGGGATTACCACTGAAGCTTTCTTT. It translates to CSVKGQGITTEAFF.

This clonotype showed up many times. This chain connects TRBV5-1 to TRBJ2-7, with a weak D call TRBD2 (6 bases). The ends were cut back, 0 bases at V and 4 bases at J, with 14 bases in the middle. Germline V lookup: CDR1 SGHRS, CDR2 YFSETQ. The CDR3 spans 15 residues. The CDR3, as DNA: TGCGCCAGCAGCTTGGTTGCGGGACTTTCGTACGAGCAGTACTTC. Amino acids: CASSLVAGLSYEQYF. Full variable domain (missing parts from reference TRBV5-1 and TRBJ2-7): KAGVTQTPRYLIKTRGQQVTLSCSPISGHRSVSWYQQTPGQGLQFLFEYFSETQRNKGNFPGRFSGRQFSNSRSEMNVSTLELGDSALYLCASSLVAGLSYEQYFGPGTRLTVT.

This clonotype was observed many times. This chain joins TRBV5-1 and TRBJ2-7, with 9 bases aligning to TRBD1. CDR1 is SGHRS and CDR2 is YFSETQ in the germline V gene. With V trimmed by 4 bases and J by 2 bases, 7 bases remained unmatched. The CDR3 consists of 15 residues. CDR3: CASSLGGTGTYEQYF. Written as DNA, the CDR3 is TGCGCCAGCAGCCTGGGTGGGACAGGGACCTACGAGCAGTACTTC.

On this clonotype: At one boundary the junction diverges from the germline segment, which might be a read error. The rearrangement links TRBV3-1 to TRBJ1-6; no clear D. CDR3 length equals 13 residues. From germline, CDR1 is LGHDT and CDR2 YNNKEL (reference sequence). The chain's CDR3 is CVSSQDRRSPLHF. CDR3 DNA: TGCGTCAGCAGCCAAGATCGGAGGTCACCCCTCCACTTT.

V is TRBV7-2 and J is TRBJ2-5; 7 bases line up with TRBD1. Trimming removed 2 bases from V and 9 bases from J; junction bases left unmatched: 6. The CDR3 spans 13 residues. CDR1 and CDR2 from the germline V gene are SGHTA and FQGNSA. CDR3 coding DNA: TGTGCCAGCAGCTTAACAGGACAGGCGCCCCAGTACTTC. This encodes CASSLTGQAPQYF. Complete variable domain (other parts from reference TRBV7-2 and TRBJ2-5): GAGVSQSPSNKVTEKGKDVELRCDPISGHTALYWYRQSLGQGLEFLIYFQGNSAPDKSGLPSDRFSAERTGGSVSTLTIQRTQQEDSAVYLCASSLTGQAPQYFGPGTRLLVL.

This clonotype was counted ten times or more. This sequence joins TRBV28 and TRBJ2-5, with no clear D. Trimming took off 5 bases at V and 7 bases at J, with 14 bases between the two ends. CDR1 MDHEN and CDR2 SYDVKM come from the germline V gene. The CDR3 has 13 residues. CDR3 loop: CASSVAQESTQYF. The CDR3 coding sequence is TGTGCCAGCAGTGTTGCCCAGGAGTCGACCCAGTACTTC.

This clonotype was seen more than once but under ten times. A clone one base away is much larger, so this may be a read error. A read error is likely, as this CDR3 ends without the conserved phenylalanine or tryptophan. V usage is TRBV18 and J usage is TRBJ2-7; unclear D gene. V was cut by 3 bases and J by 0 bases, with 9 bases left in between. The CDR3 runs to 14 residues. Germline values: CDR1 KGHSH, CDR2 LQKENI. CDR3 residues: CASSPWGISYEQYL. Here the CDR3 DNA reads TGTGCCAGCTCACCTTGGGGTATCTCCTACGAGCAGTACCTC.

The genes are TRBV28 and TRBJ1-5; D gene unclear. The V and J ends lost 9 bases and 2 bases respectively, with 14 bases between them. The length of the CDR3 is 14 residues. Germline CDR1 reads MDHEN; CDR2 reads SYDVKM. The DNA of the CDR3 is TGTGCCAGTAGTCCAGCCGCGGGCAATCAGCCCCAGCATTTT. This translates into CASSPAAGNQPQHF.

In this sample, this clonotype turned up many times. The chain carries TRBV10-3 and TRBJ2-2; D is perhaps TRBD2 (5 bases). There are 15 residues in the CDR3. Trimming stripped 0 bases from V and 4 bases from J, with 9 bases between. CDR1 and CDR2 (germline): ENHRY, SYGVKD. The CDR3 protein is CAISESRRGTGELFF. The CDR3, as DNA: TGTGCCATCAGTGAGTCCCGTCGGGGCACCGGGGAGCTGTTTTTT.

This clonotype appeared many times. This chain uses TRBV29-1 with TRBJ2-2; no definite D call. The CDR3 totals 11 residues. The V gene's germline CDR1 is SQVTM and CDR2 ANQGSEA. The V and J ends lost 6 bases and 3 bases respectively, with 5 bases between them. The CDR3: CSVDHTGELFF. The CDR3, as DNA: TGCAGCGTAGACCACACCGGGGAGCTGTTTTTT.

The V and J genes are TRBV20-1 and TRBJ1-5, with a possible D match to TRBD1 (5 bases). Germline V lookup: CDR1 DFQATT, CDR2 SNEGSKA (reference sequence). Trimming stripped 6 bases from V and 1 base from J, with 13 bases between. The CDR3 extends over 14 amino acids. CDR3 DNA sequence: TGCAGTGCCGGGACTGGGGACAGCAATCAGCCCCAGCATTTT. This encodes CSAGTGDSNQPQHF.

In this sample, this clonotype turned up many times. J is TRBJ2-7 and V is TRBV7-9; D unresolved. Germline loops: CDR1 SEHNR, CDR2 FQNEAQ (reference sequence). The V end was cut by 7 bases, the J end by 4 bases, with 17 bases between. This CDR3 spans 14 amino acids. The CDR3 sequence: CASTPGHKPYEQYF. CDR3 bases: TGTGCCAGCACCCCAGGCCACAAACCTTACGAGCAGTACTTC. The complete variable domain, with remaining parts taken from reference TRBV7-9 and TRBJ2-7, reads DTGVSQNPRHKITKRGQNVTFRCDPISEHNRLYWYRQTLGQGPEFLTYFQNEAQLEKSRLLSDRFSAERPKGSFSTLEIQRTEQGDSAMYLCASTPGHKPYEQYFGPGTRLTVT.

The chain carries TRBV20-1 and TRBJ1-6, with 7 bases matching TRBD1. Germline V gene sequence: CDR1 DFQATT, CDR2 SNEGSKA (reference sequence). V trimming: 3 bases; J trimming: 7 bases; junction bases outside the gene matches: 12. The CDR3 is made up of 16 amino acids. As DNA, the CDR3 is TGCAGTGCTAGGCCGGGGACAGCCTATAGCAATTCACCCCTCCACTTT. Residues: CSARPGTAYSNSPLHF.

This clonotype appeared many times. This chain connects TRBV5-1 to TRBJ2-5; D is ambiguous. This CDR3 comprises 14 residues. Germline CDR1 reads SGHRS; CDR2 reads YFSETQ. Trimming pared 1 base from V and 2 bases from J, leaving 9 bases between. The CDR3 loop reads CASSLRRSQETQYF. DNA for the CDR3: TGCGCCAGCAGCTTGCGACGGTCGCAAGAGACCCAGTACTTC.

In this sample, this clonotype turned up many times. The chain links TRBV12-3 or TRBV12-4 to TRBJ2-2; weak D call: TRBD2 (6 bases). CDR3 length: 17 residues. Trimming removed 5 bases at V and 3 bases at J, with 19 bases between. The CDR3 protein is CASSPRWRGHYTGELFF. The CDR3 DNA reads TGTGCCAGCAGTCCCCGTTGGAGGGGCCATTACACCGGGGAGCTGTTTTTT.